The following is a T cell receptor (beta chain) sequence with its context. Using immunoSEQ multiplex PCR, the repertoire was profiled, and TCRdb retains in-frame clones only, with some absent. This table holds around 12,000 clones, over 70% found once. This sample stems from a study of technical replicates of blood from a few donors. The V segment lost 5 bases and the J segment 5 bases; nucleotides outside the gene matches: 7. Germline CDR1 is MNHEY and CDR2 is SMNVEV (reference sequence). The CDR3 totals 14 residues. The receptor was isolated from a human donor in good health. The source material was PBMCs. The chain recombines TRBV27 with TRBJ2-7; 9 bases are shared with TRBD1. CDR3 DNA sequence: TGTGCCAGCAGTGCGACGACAGGGGGGGACGAGCAGTACTTC. It is translated as CASSATTGGDEQYF.